This T cell receptor beta chain emerged from a study of vaccination effects on CD4 cells after COVID-19. To note about this clone: Antigen unknown.

Study findings and constraints: Clones of infection and vaccine origin contracted markedly late after vaccination.

CD4+ T cells specific for antigen were expanded with viral peptide pools by the ViraFEST assay before sequencing. Researchers isolated CD4+ T cells once 9 to 11 days of culture had elapsed. Nucleocapsid antibodies stayed negative before and after vaccination, showing no earlier SARS-CoV-2 infection. It was with approximately 10 IU/ml IL-2 and roughly 9.2 ug/ml peptides that a few million PBMC per well were cultured. Data came from immunoSEQ multiplex PCR; TCRdb stores just in-frame clones and leaves some out. Here the sample spans tens of thousands of clones, around 76% being singletons. The CDR3 covers 14 residues. The V and J ends lost 4 bases and 5 bases, in that order; junction bases with no gene match: 5. Germline V lookup: CDR1 SGHTA, CDR2 FQGNSA.

This clonotype was obtained from a human donor who received a COVID-19 vaccine. The material was CD4+ T cells from PBMCs cultured with HCoV-NL63 spike peptides, obtained before COVID-19 vaccination. This chain links TRBV7-2 with TRBJ2-5, with TRBD2 identical over 9 bases. The DNA for the CDR3 is TGTGCCAGCAGCTCTACTAGCGGGTCCGAGACCCAGTACTTC. Translating gives CASSSTSGSETQYF.